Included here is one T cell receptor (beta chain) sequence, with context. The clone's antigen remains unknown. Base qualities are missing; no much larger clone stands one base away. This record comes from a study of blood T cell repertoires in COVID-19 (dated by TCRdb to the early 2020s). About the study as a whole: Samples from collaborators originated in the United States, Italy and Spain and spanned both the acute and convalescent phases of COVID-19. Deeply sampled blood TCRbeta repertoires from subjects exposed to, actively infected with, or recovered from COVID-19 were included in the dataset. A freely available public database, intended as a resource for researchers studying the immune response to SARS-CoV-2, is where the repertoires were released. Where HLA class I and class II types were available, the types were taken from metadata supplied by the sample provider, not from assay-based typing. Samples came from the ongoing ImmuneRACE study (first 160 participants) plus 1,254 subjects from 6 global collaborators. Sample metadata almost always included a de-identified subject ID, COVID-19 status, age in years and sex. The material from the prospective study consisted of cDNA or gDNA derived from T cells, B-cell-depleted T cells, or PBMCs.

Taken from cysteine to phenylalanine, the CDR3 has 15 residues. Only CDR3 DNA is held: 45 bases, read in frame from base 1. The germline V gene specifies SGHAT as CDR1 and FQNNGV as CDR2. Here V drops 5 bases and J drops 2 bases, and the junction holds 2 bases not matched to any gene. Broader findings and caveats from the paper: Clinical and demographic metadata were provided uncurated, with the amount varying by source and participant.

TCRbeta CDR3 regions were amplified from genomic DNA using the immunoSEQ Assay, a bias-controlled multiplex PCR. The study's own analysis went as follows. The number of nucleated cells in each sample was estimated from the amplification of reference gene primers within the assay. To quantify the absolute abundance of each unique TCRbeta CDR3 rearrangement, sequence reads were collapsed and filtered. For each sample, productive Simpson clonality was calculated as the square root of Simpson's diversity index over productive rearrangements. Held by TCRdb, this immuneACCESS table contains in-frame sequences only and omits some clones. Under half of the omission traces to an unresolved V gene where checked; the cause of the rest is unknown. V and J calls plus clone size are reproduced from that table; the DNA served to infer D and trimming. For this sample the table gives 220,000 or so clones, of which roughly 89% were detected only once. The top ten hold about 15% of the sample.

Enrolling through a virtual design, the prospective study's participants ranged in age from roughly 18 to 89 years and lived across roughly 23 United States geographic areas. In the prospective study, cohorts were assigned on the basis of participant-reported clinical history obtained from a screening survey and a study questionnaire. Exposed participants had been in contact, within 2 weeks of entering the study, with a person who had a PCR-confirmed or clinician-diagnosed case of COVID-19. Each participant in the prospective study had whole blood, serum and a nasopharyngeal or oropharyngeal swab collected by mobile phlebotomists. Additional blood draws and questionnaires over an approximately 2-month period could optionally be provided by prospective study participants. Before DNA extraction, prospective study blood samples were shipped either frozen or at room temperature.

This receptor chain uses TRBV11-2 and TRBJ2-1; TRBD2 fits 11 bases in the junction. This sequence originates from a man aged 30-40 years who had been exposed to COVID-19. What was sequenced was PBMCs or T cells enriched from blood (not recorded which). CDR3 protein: CASSLSGGAYNEQFF. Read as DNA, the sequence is TGTGCCAGCAGCCTTAGCGGGGGGGCCTACAATGAGCAGTTCTTC.